This T cell receptor beta chain is drawn from a study of blood T cell repertoires in COVID-19. This clone appeared a few times. The V and J ends lost 4 bases and 4 bases, in that order; junction bases with no gene match: 8. Per the germline V gene, CDR1 is SGHDN and CDR2 is FVKESK. The CDR3 extends over 15 amino acids. Measured with immunoSEQ multiplex PCR; TCRdb has only the in-frame clones, and not every one. This table holds about 180,000 clones, 60% to 85% found once. The TCR sequence derives from a woman in her sixties or seventies with COVID-19, enrolled during active disease. This chain links TRBV14 with TRBJ2-5; 8 nucleotides agree with TRBD2. The specimen was peripheral blood. CDR3 amino acids: CASSPLGLGGETQYF. DNA of the CDR3: TGTGCCAGCAGCCCTTTGGGACTAGGGGGAGAGACCCAGTACTTC.